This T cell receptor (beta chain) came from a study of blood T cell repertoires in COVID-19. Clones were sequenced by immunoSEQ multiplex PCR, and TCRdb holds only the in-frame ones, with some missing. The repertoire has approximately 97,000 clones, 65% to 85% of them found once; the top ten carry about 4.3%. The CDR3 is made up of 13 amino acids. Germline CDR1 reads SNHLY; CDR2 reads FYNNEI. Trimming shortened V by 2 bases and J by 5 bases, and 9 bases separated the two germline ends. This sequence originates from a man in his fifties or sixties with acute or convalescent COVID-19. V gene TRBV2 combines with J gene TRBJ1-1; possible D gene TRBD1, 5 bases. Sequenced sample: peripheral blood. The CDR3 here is CASSEQGGTEAFF. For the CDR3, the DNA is TGTGCCAGCAGTGAACAGGGTGGGACTGAAGCTTTCTTT. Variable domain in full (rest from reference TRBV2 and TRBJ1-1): EPEVTQTPSHQVTQMGQEVILRCVPISNHLYFYWYRQILGQKVEFLVSFYNNEISEKSEIFDDQFSVERPDGSNFTLKIRSTKLEDSAMYFCASSEQGGTEAFFGQGTRLTVV.